The next 27 T cell receptor beta chains were all read from a single sample in a study of early T cells in non-severe SARS-CoV-2 infection. TCRdb passed the 5' RACE reads through MiXCR, listing each CDR3 protein once. The sample yields tens of thousands of distinct CDR3 sequences, 4% to 5.5% seen once. The source material was whole blood. The source is an adult who was a healthcare worker with PCR-confirmed SARS-CoV-2 infection or an uninfected control (not recorded which).

Concerning this clonotype: A much larger clonotype is one base distant, so this may be a read error. The V gene is TRBV25-1, the J gene TRBJ2-2, with 13 bases identical to TRBD2. This CDR3 is 16 amino acids long. Germline CDR1 and CDR2: MGHDK and SYGVNS. The CDR3 bases are TGTGACAGCAGTCAGACTAGCGGGAGGACCCACGGGGAGCTGTTTTTT. This gives the protein CDSSQTSGRTHGELFF.

There are many counts of this clonotype. This chain connects TRBV27 to TRBJ2-2; D remains unclear. Germline assignment: CDR1 MNHEY and CDR2 SMNVEV (reference sequence). V dropped 5 bases and J dropped 6 bases, with 7 bases sitting between them. This CDR3 region has 12 residues. The CDR3 region has the DNA TGTGCCAGCAGTAACCTTGCCGGGGAGCTGTTTTTT. Amino acid sequence: CASSNLAGELFF.

The chain employs TRBV12-2 and TRBJ2-7. TRBV12-2 is designated a pseudogene. The CDR3 contains 16 residues. The CDR3 region has the DNA TGTGCAAGTCGCTTTGGTAGCAGGAAGACCTCCTACGAGCAGTACTTC. Translated: CASRFGSRKTSYEQYF.

In its sample, this clonotype was seen many times. The chain is built from TRBV4-2 and TRBJ2-7, with 10 bases aligning to TRBD2. This CDR3 comprises 15 residues. From germline, CDR1 is LGHNA and CDR2 YNFKEQ. Trimming removed 4 bases from V and 5 bases from J; junction bases left unmatched: 8. The CDR3 is CASSPGLAVLHEQYF. CDR3 DNA: TGTGCCAGCAGCCCCGGACTAGCGGTTCTCCACGAGCAGTACTTC.

This clonotype was picked up many times. V and J are TRBV7-2 and TRBJ2-7; no clear D. V lost 4 bases, J lost 4 bases, and 8 bases lay in between. Germline CDR1 reads SGHTA; CDR2 reads FQGNSA. The CDR3 spans 12 residues. In DNA, the CDR3 is TGTGCCAGCAGCTCGTCGGGTTACGAGCAGTACTTC. Translated, it gives CASSSSGYEQYF.

This clonotype showed up many times. The chain recombines TRBV3-1 with TRBJ1-2, with D unclear. CDR3 length equals 24 residues. Germline assignment: CDR1 LGHDT and CDR2 YNNKEL (reference sequence). The V end lost 3 bases, the J end lost 2 bases, and 40 bases lay between the germline ends. The CDR3 loop reads CASSQDYERRAETSGGAQNYGYTF. CDR3 nucleotides: TGTGCCAGCAGCCAGGATTACGAACGACGGGCCGAAACCTCAGGTGGTGCTCAGAACTATGGCTACACCTTC.

Many counts were recorded for this clonotype. The J gene is TRBJ2-1, the V gene TRBV3-1; maybe TRBD2 (5 bases). V was pared by 0 bases and J by 2 bases, with 20 bases between. Per germline, CDR1 LGHDT and CDR2 YNNKEL (reference sequence). This CDR3 region has 19 residues. The CDR3 DNA is TGTGCCAGCAGCCAAGATCGGTCCACGGGGAACGGTCCCTACAATGAGCAGTTCTTC. This encodes CASSQDRSTGNGPYNEQFF.

This clonotype has a count of ten or more. This chain uses TRBV12-3 or TRBV12-4 with TRBJ1-1, with TRBD1 as a possible D gene (5 bases). V lost 4 bases and J lost 2, with 14 bases in between. The CDR3 has 15 amino acids. The CDR3 region is CASSYPQGPNTEAFF. CDR3 nucleotides: TGTGCCAGCAGTTACCCCCAGGGCCCCAACACTGAAGCTTTCTTT.

This clonotype was seen many times. The chain combines TRBV29-1 with TRBJ1-4; D unclear. V dropped 7 bases and J dropped 4 bases, with 13 bases sitting between them. Germline V gene data show CDR1 as SQVTM and CDR2 as ANQGSEA. The CDR3 is 13 amino acids. The CDR3 sequence: CSGTAAGNEKLFF. For the CDR3, the DNA is TGCAGCGGGACGGCGGCGGGTAATGAAAAACTGTTTTTT.

This clonotype has at least ten counts. This chain uses TRBV27 with TRBJ1-2; TRBD1 might be the D (6 bases). Deletions cut 6 bases from V and 2 bases from J, with 7 bases between. The CDR3 runs to 12 residues. Germline CDR1 and CDR2: MNHEY and SMNVEV (reference sequence). The CDR3 coding sequence is TGTGCCAGCAGCACAGGGAACTATGGCTACACCTTC. Its protein is CASSTGNYGYTF.

The chain uses TRBV27 and TRBJ2-7; D may be TRBD1 or TRBD2 (5 bases each). The CDR3 contains 14 residues. The V gene's germline CDR1 is MNHEY and CDR2 SMNVEV (reference sequence). V dropped 5 bases and J dropped 7 bases, with 18 bases sitting between them. The CDR3 loop reads CASSAQGPYGEQYF. The CDR3 bases are TGTGCCAGCAGTGCCCAGGGACCCTACGGGGAGCAGTACTTC.

This clonotype was seen repeatedly, ten times or more. The V and J genes are TRBV20-1 and TRBJ1-5; D unclear. V lost 4 bases to trimming and J lost 2 bases, with 6 bases between them. This CDR3 has 12 residues. Per the germline V gene, CDR1 is DFQATT and CDR2 is SNEGSKA (reference sequence). The CDR3: CSAIIGNQPQHF. CDR3 in DNA: TGCAGTGCTATCATCGGCAATCAGCCCCAGCATTTT.

In this sample, this clonotype turned up many times. The chain is built from TRBV6-6 and TRBJ1-5, with TRBD1 matching over 11 bases. The ends lost 5 bases at V and 1 base at J; junction bases unmatched: 4. Germline assignment: CDR1 MNHNY and CDR2 SVGAGI (reference sequence). The CDR3 length is 16 residues. CDR3 residues: CASSTGTGGSNQPQHF. In DNA, the CDR3 is TGTGCCAGCAGTACTGGGACAGGGGGAAGCAATCAGCCCCAGCATTTT.

The rearrangement joins TRBV20-1 to TRBJ2-7; weak D call: TRBD1 (5 bases). The CDR3 extends over 9 amino acids. Germline lookup yields CDR1 DFQATT and CDR2 SNEGSKA (reference sequence). CDR3 nucleotides: TGCAGGGACAAGGGGGAGCAGTACTTC. As protein: CRDKGEQYF.

This clonotype appeared many times. The rearrangement joins TRBV6-5 to TRBJ2-7; perhaps TRBD1 as D (6 bases). Trimming shortened V by 2 bases and J by 5 bases, and 13 bases separated the two germline ends. The CDR3 covers 14 residues. Germline values: CDR1 MNHEY, CDR2 SVGAGI. The CDR3 protein is CASSYAGVGNEQYF. In nucleotides, the CDR3 is TGTGCCAGCAGTTACGCAGGGGTGGGAAACGAGCAGTACTTC.

This clonotype has ten or more counts. This chain links TRBV2 with TRBJ1-2; D possibly corresponds to TRBD1 (5 bases). CDR1 and CDR2 from the germline V gene are SNHLY and FYNNEI. The CDR3 extends over 18 amino acids. Trimming removed 3 bases at V and 2 bases at J, with 22 bases between. This CDR3 is CASSDRPHSDTVNYGYTF. Written as DNA, the CDR3 is TGTGCCAGCAGTGATAGACCCCACTCGGACACGGTAAACTATGGCTACACCTTC. The entire variable domain, with the rest obtained from reference TRBV2 and TRBJ1-2, is as follows: EPEVTQTPSHQVTQMGQEVILRCVPISNHLYFYWYRQILGQKVEFLVSFYNNEISEKSEIFDDQFSVERPDGSNFTLKIRSTKLEDSAMYFCASSDRPHSDTVNYGYTFGSGTRLTVV.

This clonotype was picked up a small number of times. The genes are TRBV9 and TRBJ2-7; D not resolved. CDR3 length: 14 residues. Germline-derived CDR1 and CDR2 are SGDLS and YYNGEE. Trimming shortened V by 0 bases and J by 1 base, and 8 bases separated the two germline ends. CDR3 loop: CASSVAALSYEQYF. CDR3 in DNA: TGTGCCAGCAGCGTAGCCGCCCTGTCCTACGAGCAGTACTTC.

This clonotype showed up many times. The rearrangement uses TRBV21-1 and TRBJ2-5; TRBD1, the table's D call, was not compared with the DNA. TRBV21-1 is labeled a pseudogene. The CDR3 extends over 16 amino acids. CDR3 sequence reads: CASSITQTDPGETQYF. Here the CDR3 DNA reads TGTGCCAGCAGTATCACGCAGACAGACCCCGGGGAGACCCAGTACTTC.

In its sample, this clonotype was seen many times. The rearrangement uses TRBV30 and TRBJ2-1, with TRBD2 identical over 10 bases. Per germline, CDR1 GTSNPN and CDR2 SVGIG (reference sequence). CDR3 length: 15 residues. The ends lost 0 bases at V and 9 bases at J; junction bases unmatched: 8. The CDR3: CAWSVRSGRAAEQFF. For the CDR3, the DNA is TGTGCCTGGAGTGTACGAAGCGGGAGGGCCGCTGAGCAGTTCTTC.

In this sample, this clonotype turned up many times. This sequence joins TRBV12-3 or TRBV12-4 and TRBJ1-3; D may be TRBD1 (6 bases). Trimming removed 5 bases at V and 0 bases at J, with 8 bases between. The CDR3 is 14 residues long. In DNA, the CDR3 is TGTGCCAGCAGTACAGGGCTCTCTGGAAACACCATATATTTT. The encoded protein is CASSTGLSGNTIYF.

This clonotype was seen repeatedly, ten times or more. The V gene is TRBV5-1, the J gene TRBJ2-1, with D uncertain. Trimming stripped 0 bases from V and 4 bases from J, with 14 bases between. The length of the CDR3 is 16 residues. CDR1 is SGHRS, CDR2 YFSETQ, per germline. CDR3 coding DNA: TGCGCCAGCAGCTTGGATGGGTTGTTCGGGTACAATGAGCAGTTCTTC. This translates into CASSLDGLFGYNEQFF.

This clonotype came up many times. V gene TRBV11-2 combines with J gene TRBJ1-1; D remains unclear. This CDR3 contains 17 residues. CDR1 is SGHAT, CDR2 FQNNGV, per germline. Trimming shortened V by 2 bases and J by 5 bases, and 21 bases separated the two germline ends. The CDR3 loop reads CASSLPSLLASRTEAFF. DNA for the CDR3: TGTGCCAGCAGCTTACCATCTCTCCTGGCTTCGAGGACTGAAGCTTTCTTT. Looking up the rest from reference TRBV11-2 and TRBJ1-1 gives the full variable domain: EAGVAQSPRYKIIEKRQSVAFWCNPISGHATLYWYQQILGQGPKLLIQFQNNGVVDDSQLPKDRFSAERLKGVDSTLKIQPAKLEDSAVYLCASSLPSLLASRTEAFFGQGTRLTVV.

The chain combines TRBV29-1 with TRBJ1-2; possible D gene TRBD1, 5 bases. The V end was cut by 0 bases, the J end by 8 bases, with 16 bases between. This CDR3 contains 14 residues. Germline assignment: CDR1 SQVTM and CDR2 ANQGSEA. CDR3 loop: CSVEEGPGRIGYTF. The DNA for the CDR3 is TGCAGCGTTGAAGAGGGTCCGGGACGCATCGGCTACACCTTC.

This clonotype was seen many times. The chain combines TRBV3-1 with TRBJ2-5; D is uncertain. This CDR3 is 13 amino acids long. V shed 4 bases and J shed 3 bases, with 9 bases lying between them. Germline lookup yields CDR1 LGHDT and CDR2 YNNKEL (reference sequence). The CDR3 coding sequence is TGTGCCAGCAGCCCCAATAGAAAAGAGACCCAGTACTTC. This translates into CASSPNRKETQYF.

This clonotype was seen a few times. The V and J genes are TRBV10-2 and TRBJ2-1; TRBD2 aligns across 12 bases. The CDR3 extends over 17 amino acids. V lost 4 bases, J lost 0 bases, and 4 bases stayed unmatched. CDR1 and CDR2 (germline): WSHSY, SAAADI. As DNA, the CDR3 is TGCGCCAGCAGTGCCCCGACTAGCGGGAGCTCCTACAATGAGCAGTTCTTC. The encoded protein is CASSAPTSGSSYNEQFF.

This clonotype is deemed medium-sized. The V gene is TRBV6-6, the J gene TRBJ1-2, with a tentative D call TRBD1 (5 bases). Per the germline V gene, CDR1 is MNHNY and CDR2 is SVGAGI (reference sequence). CDR3 size: 16 residues. Trimming took off 0 bases at V and 4 bases at J, with 15 bases between the two ends. CDR3 in amino acids: CASSYSQTDTSYGYTF. The DNA of the CDR3 is TGTGCCAGCAGTTACTCCCAAACGGACACTAGCTATGGCTACACCTTC.

Many counts were recorded for this clonotype. The junction departs from germline at one end; a sequencing error may be responsible. The chain is built from TRBV7-7 and TRBJ2-7; TRBD1 is a possible D gene (5 bases). The CDR3 length is 14 residues. CDR1 and CDR2 (germline): SSHAT, FNYEAQ (reference sequence). In DNA, the CDR3 is TGTGCTAGCAGCTTGGGGCAGTTCTCTAACGAGCAGTACTTC. The encoded protein is CASSLGQFSNEQYF.